Following are 4 T cell receptor beta chains from one sample sequenced in a study of cytomegalovirus exposure and HLA in healthy donors. This table comes from immunoSEQ multiplex PCR, and its TCRdb copy is limited to in-frame clones, with some not included. The sample has 110,000 or so clones, about 82% seen once. Sequencing used PBMCs. Receptors were obtained from a man aged 18-30 years in good health and CMV-seronegative.

The CDR3 sequence: CASSVEGGRRDTQYF. The DNA for the CDR3 is TGTGCCAGCAGTGTAGAGGGCGGGAGGCGTGATACGCAGTATTTT. The chain has TRBV6-1 and TRBJ2-3; 8 nucleotides align to TRBD2. The CDR3 length is 15 residues. Trimming took 4 bases from V and 6 from J; bases not matched to a gene: 9. CDR1 and CDR2 (germline): MNHNS, SASEGT.

This sequence joins TRBV7-9 and TRBJ2-5; 10 bases map to TRBD2. Germline V gene sequence: CDR1 SEHNR, CDR2 FQNEAQ (reference sequence). J was trimmed by 3 bases and V by 3 bases; bases with no gene match: 4. The CDR3 has 15 amino acids. Written as DNA, the CDR3 is TGTGCCAGCAGCTTGGTACTAGCGGGGAAAGAGACCCAGTACTTC. This sequence encodes CASSLVLAGKETQYF. The whole variable domain, filled in from reference TRBV7-9 and TRBJ2-5, reads DTGVSQNPRHKITKRGQNVTFRCDPISEHNRLYWYRQTLGQGPEFLTYFQNEAQLEKSRLLSDRFSAERPKGSFSTLEIQRTEQGDSAMYLCASSLVLAGKETQYFGPGTRLLVL.

The chain has TRBV12-5 and TRBJ2-3; 8 bases align to TRBD2. With V trimmed by 1 base and J by 4 bases, 4 bases remained unmatched. Germline CDR1 reads LGHNT; CDR2 reads FRNRAP. The length of the CDR3 is 15 residues. The CDR3 DNA follows: TGTGCTAGTGGTTTGGGTAGCGGGATATCAGATACGCAGTATTTT. Translating it yields CASGLGSGISDTQYF.

V and J are TRBV9 and TRBJ1-2, with 12 bases aligning to TRBD1. The CDR3 has 16 amino acids. CDR1 SGDLS and CDR2 YYNGEE come from the germline V gene. The V and J ends lost 3 bases and 3 bases, in that order; junction bases with no gene match: 6. The CDR3 DNA reads TGTGCCAGCAGCGCGTCCGGGACAGGGGGCGACTATGGCTACACCTTC. Its protein product is CASSASGTGGDYGYTF. Looking up the rest from reference TRBV9 and TRBJ1-2 gives the full variable domain: DSGVTQTPKHLITATGQRVTLRCSPRSGDLSVYWYQQSLDQGLQFLIQYYNGEERAKGNILERFSAQQFPDLHSELNLSSLELGDSALYFCASSASGTGGDYGYTFGSGTRLTVV.